Listed below are T cell receptor beta chains from one sample, sequenced in a study of cytomegalovirus exposure and HLA in healthy donors. Repertoires were generated with immunoSEQ multiplex PCR, while TCRdb's copy carries only in-frame clones and drops some. The ten top clones account for more than 5.5%, within a sample of about 41,000 clones. The sample consisted of PBMCs. Source of these receptors: a man aged 25 to 40 in good health and CMV-seronegative. The CDR3 runs from the conserved cysteine through the conserved F or W. The order of the fields is D gene, V gene, J gene, CDR3 protein, CDR3 DNA. The D gene is left open where the match is weak.

-	TRBV15	TRBJ1-1	CATSVKGDTEAFF	TGTGCCACCAGCGTGAAAGGGGACACTGAAGCTTTCTTT
-	TRBV30	TRBJ2-2	CAWKQGSGELFF	TGTGCCTGGAAGCAGGGGTCCGGGGAGCTGTTTTTT
TRBD2	TRBV6-5	TRBJ2-5	CASSYGREGVETQYF	TGTGCCAGCAGTTACGGACGGGAGGGCGTGGAGACCCAGTACTTC
TRBD1	TRBV7-9	TRBJ1-6	CASRRQGSSSYNSPLPF	TGTGCCAGCAGAAGACAGGGTTCCAGCTCCTATAATTCACCCCTCCCCTTT
TRBD2	TRBV7-2	TRBJ2-7	CASSLPRASGGIAYEQYF	TGTGCCAGCAGCTTACCCCGGGCTAGCGGGGGGATTGCCTACGAGCAGTACTTC
TRBD1	TRBV5-1	TRBJ2-7	CASSGQGDEQYF	TGCGCCAGCTCGGGACAGGGGGACGAGCAGTACTTC
-	TRBV6-6	TRBJ1-1	CASSYSSESTEAFF	TGTGCCAGCAGTTACAGTTCCGAGAGCACTGAAGCTTTCTTT
TRBD2	TRBV4-1	TRBJ2-7	CASSPIRTSFYEQYF	TGCGCCAGCAGTCCAATAAGGACTAGCTTTTACGAGCAGTACTTC
-	TRBV11-2	TRBJ1-2	CASSLEGARVSYGYTF	TGTGCCAGCAGCTTAGAGGGTGCCAGGGTGAGCTATGGCTACACCTTC
-	TRBV2	TRBJ2-7	CASSEAGGEQYF	TGTGCCAGCAGTGAAGCAGGAGGCGAGCAGTACTTC
TRBD2	TRBV7-6	TRBJ2-7	CASSPVASGSYEQYF	TGTGCCAGCAGCCCGGTGGCTAGCGGTTCCTACGAGCAGTACTTC
TRBD1	TRBV10-3	TRBJ1-1	CAITKSRGLDRENTEAFF	TGTGCCATCACCAAAAGTAGGGGGCTAGACCGGGAGAACACTGAAGCTTTCTTT
-	TRBV7-2	TRBJ1-2	CASSRDRTSNYGYTF	TGTGCCAGCAGCCGAGACAGGACCTCTAACTATGGCTACACCTTC
-	TRBV5-1	TRBJ2-7	CASSFSQGYEQYF	TGCGCCAGCAGCTTCTCCCAGGGCTACGAGCAGTACTTC